This TCR beta chain stems from a study of CXCR3-negative and CXCR3-positive naive CD8 T cells (dated by TCRdb to between 2018 and 2020). In terms of the full investigation: In total, around 150 million TRB reads were obtained, or roughly 1.5 +/- 0.3 million reads per library. Diversity and physicochemical repertoire analyses covered roughly ten donors pooled from two independent experiments. The TRBV-TRBJ cluster analysis covered naive subsets from a handful of donors and memory cells from 3 donors. What the authors observed across the whole study: Both naive subsets had comparably high repertoire diversity, while memory CD8+ T cells had much lower repertoire diversity. Similar TRBV-TRBJ usage was shown by naive CXCR3-negative and CXCR3-positive cells from the same donor, whereas distinct patterns were shown by memory cells. TRB CDR3s from CXCR3-positive naive cells showed higher hydrophobicity (lower Kidera factor 4), lower energy, and higher strength and volume indices than CXCR3-negative naive cells. Because CXCR3 expression was partially decreased after cryopreservation, freshly isolated PBMCs were used for most assays. Because surface CD5, which is linked to self-reactivity in mice, was comparable between the naive subsets, TCR interaction strength was also inferred from TRB CDR3 physicochemical properties.

About this clonotype itself: Its cognate antigen has yet to be identified.

Each CD8+ T cell subset was flow-sorted in triplicate, with over 250,000 cells per subset placed directly into RLT lysis buffer. Naive CD8+ T cells were defined stringently as CD45RO-CCR7+CD27+CD95- to exclude memory contaminants. Peripheral blood mononuclear cells were isolated from buffy coats using standard density gradient centrifugation. Naive CXCR3-negative and CXCR3-positive CD8+ T cells were flow-sorted using a FACSAria III. Total RNA was extracted from sorted cells using an RNeasy Mini Kit. Its CDR3 holds 16 amino acids, cysteine through phenylalanine. No coding sequence is recorded. According to the germline V gene, CDR1 reads SGHVS and CDR2 reads FQNEAQ. Sequenced on a NextSeq 550. The Human TCR Profiling Kit (MiLaboratory) was used to prepare UMI-labeled 5' RACE TRB cDNA libraries. cDNA synthesis used the entire amount of extracted RNA, and PCR amplification then used the entire amount of cDNA produced. Libraries were prepared in parallel with an identical number of PCR cycles. The authors' pipeline ran thus. About 50,000 +/- 10,000 unique UMI-labeled TRB cDNA molecules per library were extracted with MIGEC and MiXCR, with at least two reads per UMI required. On average, each library contained approximately 40,000 +/- 10,000 functional in-frame TRB CDR3 nucleotide clonotypes without stop codons. Diversity metrics, including normalized Shannon-Wiener and Chao1, were computed in VDJtools after downsampling to 5000 UMI-labeled TRB molecules per sample. Clonotype-size-weighted physicochemical properties of the central five CDR3 residues (interaction energy, strength, volume and Kidera factor 4) were computed in VDJtools. With the reads reprocessed by TCRdb, a single entry stands for each CDR3 protein sequence and no DNA is reported. The V and J calls come from TCRdb's annotation, not from the publication. This specimen's table enumerates around 92,000 distinct CDR3 sequences. The ten biggest clones cover 1.7% of the sample.

The source of this sequence is a human donor in good health. Some clones in this sample may be carry-over from other donors' samples. Here the chain combines TRBV7-8 and TRBJ2-7; TCRdb returns TRBD1, unconfirmable since there is no DNA. Sequences were obtained from naive CXCR3- CD8+ T cells from blood. According to the study, the label for this sample's cell subset or site signals: CD45RO-CCR7+CD27+CD95- naive CD8+ T cells lacking CXCR3 (TNR3-). This receptor has the CDR3 CASSDLTVSARDEQYF. The full variable domain, with segments outside the CDR3 supplied by the reference TRBV7-8 and TRBJ2-7 proteins, appears as GAGVSQSPRYKVAKRGQDVALRCDPISGHVSLFWYQQALGQGPEFLTYFQNEAQLDKSGLPSDRFFAERPEGSVSTLKIQRTQQEDSAVYLCASSDLTVSARDEQYFGPGTRLTVT.